The sequence of this T cell receptor (beta chain) was determined in a study of CD8+CD57+ T cells in acquired aplastic anemia. Study overall: Healthy donor CD4+ samples were sequenced to a depth that averaged around 9.8 million reads.

This clonotype was seen at least ten times. This CDR3 region has 15 residues. In germline, CDR1 is SEHNR, CDR2 FQNEAQ (reference sequence). Trimming cost V 5 bases and J 4 bases; bases outside gene matches: 7. Using genomic DNA as the template, TCR beta VDJ and CDR3 profiling was carried out. Using its own MiXCR run on the reads, TCRdb lists one record per CDR3 protein. The sample shows around 170,000 distinct CDR3 sequences, about 47% of them seen only once. Sequences were obtained from sorted CD4+, CD8+, or CD8+CD57+ T cells (not recorded which) from PBMCs. The chain is built from TRBV7-9 and TRBJ2-2, with 7 bases lining up with TRBD2. This receptor was obtained from a human donor in good health. CDR3 protein: CASSPTSRFTGELFF. The CDR3 region has the DNA TGTGCCAGCAGCCCGACTAGCCGGTTCACCGGGGAGCTGTTTTTT.